The present TCR beta chain was sequenced within a study of T-cell reconstitution after alpha-beta-depleted transplantation in children (dated by TCRdb to about 2016). Regarding the study in general: The study quantitatively tracked T-cell immune reconstitution after TCRalphabeta/CD19-depleted allogeneic hematopoietic cell transplantation in children using TCR repertoire profiling.

V is pared back by 1 base and J by 3 bases, with 10 bases lying between the germline termini. CDR1 and CDR2 are read off the germline V gene (reference sequence) as GTSNPN and SVGIG. Including the terminal cysteine and phenylalanine, the CDR3 comprises 14 residues. Only the CDR3 DNA stays, 42 bases, in frame from base 1. Broader findings and caveats from the paper: The frequencies of hyperexpanded clones fell over the following months, and after one year, T-cell counts and TCRbeta diversity were mostly attributed to newly produced T cells. About two months after transplant, the apparently early recovery of alphabetaT-cell counts reportedly depended on just several hundred clones that had expanded rapidly and came from non-depleted graft cells. The high TCRbeta diversity at day 60 in some patients was ascribed to recipient T cells and intrathymic progenitors that had survived conditioning.

Libraries were constructed by PCR. TCRdb names Illumina HiSeq 2500 as the instrument used. TCR library preparation used molecular barcoding, with unique molecular identifiers applied to normalize quantification of the TCRbeta repertoire. In-frame beta chains were kept once TCRdb had trimmed the public reads at Q25 with fastp and called clones with MiXCR. Rows with a matching CDR3 protein are joined into one entry that keeps the most common DNA and genes. Across this sample there are nearly 350,000 distinct CDR3 sequences, with 16% seen only once. The ten biggest clones cover about 41% of the sample. The treatment or condition label, as the study defines it: allogeneic hematopoietic cell transplantation with graft depleted of TCRalphabeta T cells and CD19 B cells. TCRalphabeta/CD19-depleted allogeneic hematopoietic cell grafts were given to the transplant recipients, all of whom were children. About this clonotype itself: Its antigen is still unknown. Base qualities are not at hand, and no much larger clone is one base apart.

This sequence originates from a male patient between 2 and 15 years old who had a stem cell transplant for acute lymphoblastic leukemia, so the T cells may come from the graft donor. The chain links TRBV30 with TRBJ2-1; the D gene is perhaps TRBD1, on 5 matching bases. The sample consisted of PBMCs, mostly from graft donor cells, taken 360 days after TCRalphabeta/CD19-depleted stem cell transplant. The nucleotide sequence is TGTGCCTGGAGTGAGTTCAGGGACTACAATGAGCAGTTCTTC. Its translation is CAWSEFRDYNEQFF.